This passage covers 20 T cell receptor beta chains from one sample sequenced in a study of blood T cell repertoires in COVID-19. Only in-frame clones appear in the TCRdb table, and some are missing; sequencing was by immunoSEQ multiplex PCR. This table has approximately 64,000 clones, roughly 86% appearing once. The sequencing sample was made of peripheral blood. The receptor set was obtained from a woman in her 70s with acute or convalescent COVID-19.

CDR3 bases: TGTGCCAGCAGCCCCAGCGGCGGGACTAGCTCCTACGAGCAGTACTTC. Its translation: CASSPSGGTSSYEQYF. V gene TRBV5-4 combines with J gene TRBJ2-7; 8 bases align to TRBD2. Germline V gene lookup returns CDR1 SGHNT and CDR2 YYREEE (reference sequence). Trimming removed 4 bases from V and 0 bases from J; junction bases left unmatched: 9. This CDR3 contains 16 residues.

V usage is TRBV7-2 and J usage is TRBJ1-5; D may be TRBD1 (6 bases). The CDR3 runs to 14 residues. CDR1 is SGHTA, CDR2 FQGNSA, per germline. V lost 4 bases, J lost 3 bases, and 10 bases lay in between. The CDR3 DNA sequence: TGTGCCAGCAGCTCCCGGGACAACAATCAGCCCCAGCATTTT. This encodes CASSSRDNNQPQHF.

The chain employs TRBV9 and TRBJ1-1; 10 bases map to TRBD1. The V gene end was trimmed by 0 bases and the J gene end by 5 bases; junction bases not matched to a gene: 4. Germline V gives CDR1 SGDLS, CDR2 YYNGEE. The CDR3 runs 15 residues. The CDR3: CASSVGQGAKTEAFF. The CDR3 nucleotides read TGTGCCAGCAGCGTAGGACAGGGGGCAAAGACTGAAGCTTTCTTT. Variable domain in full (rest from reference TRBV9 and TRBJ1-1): DSGVTQTPKHLITATGQRVTLRCSPRSGDLSVYWYQQSLDQGLQFLIQYYNGEERAKGNILERFSAQQFPDLHSELNLSSLELGDSALYFCASSVGQGAKTEAFFGQGTRLTVV.

In DNA, the CDR3 is TGTGCCAGCTCCGCAGGTAGCTACGAGCAGTACTTC. Its translation: CASSAGSYEQYF. V gene TRBV9 combines with J gene TRBJ2-7; no firm D call. CDR1 is SGDLS and CDR2 is YYNGEE in the germline V gene. The germline V and J ends were trimmed by 7 bases and 3 bases, with 11 bases remaining between them. The CDR3 loop spans 12 amino acids.

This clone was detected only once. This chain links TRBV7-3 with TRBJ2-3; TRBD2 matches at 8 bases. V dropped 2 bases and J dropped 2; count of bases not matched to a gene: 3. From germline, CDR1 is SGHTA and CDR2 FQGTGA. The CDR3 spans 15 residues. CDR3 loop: CASSLQRGTTDTQYF. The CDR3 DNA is TGTGCCAGCAGCTTACAGCGGGGGACCACAGATACGCAGTATTTT.

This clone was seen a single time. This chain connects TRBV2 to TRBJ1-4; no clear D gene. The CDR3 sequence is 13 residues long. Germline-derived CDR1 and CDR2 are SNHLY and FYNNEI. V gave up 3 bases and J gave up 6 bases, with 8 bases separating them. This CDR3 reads CASSDGVDEKLFF. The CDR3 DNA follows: TGTGCCAGCAGTGACGGAGTCGATGAAAAACTGTTTTTT.

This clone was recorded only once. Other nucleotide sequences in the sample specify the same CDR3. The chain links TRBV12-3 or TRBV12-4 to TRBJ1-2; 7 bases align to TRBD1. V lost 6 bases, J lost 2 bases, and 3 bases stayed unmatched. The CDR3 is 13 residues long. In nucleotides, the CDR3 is TGTGCCAGCAGCCTACAGGGGAACTATGGCTACACCTTC. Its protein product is CASSLQGNYGYTF.

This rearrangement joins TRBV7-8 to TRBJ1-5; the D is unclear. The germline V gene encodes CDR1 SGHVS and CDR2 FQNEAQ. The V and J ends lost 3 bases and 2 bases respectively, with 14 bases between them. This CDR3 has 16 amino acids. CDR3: CASSFGGLAGNQPQHF. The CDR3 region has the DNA TGTGCCAGCAGCTTCGGAGGATTAGCGGGCAATCAGCCCCAGCATTTT.

CDR3 nucleotides: TGTGCCAGCAGCCAGCCATCTAGCGGGGGGGTGAGCAATGAGCAGTTCTTC. Translating it yields CASSQPSSGGVSNEQFF. The chain employs TRBV7-9 and TRBJ2-1; 12 positions match TRBD2. V gave up 5 bases and J gave up 6 bases; unmatched junction bases: 11. CDR1 and CDR2 from the germline V gene are SEHNR and FQNEAQ (reference sequence). The CDR3 extends over 17 amino acids.

The chain's CDR3 is CAWNRDRSTDTQYF. CDR3 DNA sequence: TGTGCCTGGAACCGGGACAGAAGCACAGATACGCAGTATTTT. This rearrangement joins TRBV30 to TRBJ2-3; 7 nucleotides agree with TRBD1. CDR1 and CDR2 from the germline V gene are GTSNPN and SVGIG (reference sequence). The CDR3 totals 14 residues. V lost 4 bases to trimming and J lost 0 bases; unmatched junction nucleotides: 4.

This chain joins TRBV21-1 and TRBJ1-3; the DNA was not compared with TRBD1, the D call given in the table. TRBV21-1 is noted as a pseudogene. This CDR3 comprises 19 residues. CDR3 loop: CASSPPYRDREKGGNTIYF. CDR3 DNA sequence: TGTGCCAGCAGCCCCCCATATCGGGACAGGGAGAAAGGAGGAAACACCATATATTTT.

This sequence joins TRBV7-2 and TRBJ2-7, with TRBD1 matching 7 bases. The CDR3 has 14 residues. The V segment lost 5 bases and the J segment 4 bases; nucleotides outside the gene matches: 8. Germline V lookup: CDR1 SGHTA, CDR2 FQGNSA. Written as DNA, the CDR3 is TGTGCCAGCAGCAAACCAGGGGGTCCGTACGAGCAGTACTTC. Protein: CASSKPGGPYEQYF.

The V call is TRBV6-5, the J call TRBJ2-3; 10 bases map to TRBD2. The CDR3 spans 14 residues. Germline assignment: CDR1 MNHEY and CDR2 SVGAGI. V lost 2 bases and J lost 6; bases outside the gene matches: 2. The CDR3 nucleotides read TGTGCCAGCAGTTACAGTAGCGGGGGGGATACGCAGTATTTT. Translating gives CASSYSSGGDTQYF.

DNA of the CDR3: TGTGCCATCAGTGCGGGTCGAGGCGAGACTGAAGCTTTCTTT. This gives the protein CAISAGRGETEAFF. The gene calls are TRBV10-3 and TRBJ1-1; D uncertain. The CDR3 loop spans 14 amino acids. Germline V gene lookup returns CDR1 ENHRY and CDR2 SYGVKD. The V gene lost 4 bases and the J gene lost 5 bases, with 14 bases spanning the gap.

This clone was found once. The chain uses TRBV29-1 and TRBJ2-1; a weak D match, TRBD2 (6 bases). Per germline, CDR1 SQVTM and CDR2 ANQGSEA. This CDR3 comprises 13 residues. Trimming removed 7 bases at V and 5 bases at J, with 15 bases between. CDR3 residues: CSGRVLSDNEQFF. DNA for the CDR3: TGCAGCGGGAGGGTGTTATCGGACAATGAGCAGTTCTTC.

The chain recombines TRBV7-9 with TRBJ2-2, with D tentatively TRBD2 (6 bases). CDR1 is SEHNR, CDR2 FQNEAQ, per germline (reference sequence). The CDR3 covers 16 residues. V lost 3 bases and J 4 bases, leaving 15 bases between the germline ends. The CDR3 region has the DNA TGTGCCAGCAGCTTCGGGTCCCCGGGAGTCACCGGGGAGCTGTTTTTT. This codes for CASSFGSPGVTGELFF.

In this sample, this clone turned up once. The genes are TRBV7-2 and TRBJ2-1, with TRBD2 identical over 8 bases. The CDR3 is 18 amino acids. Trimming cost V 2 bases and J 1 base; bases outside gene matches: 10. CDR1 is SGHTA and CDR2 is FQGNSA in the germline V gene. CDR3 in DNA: TGTGCCAGCAGCTTAACGGGTACGGGAGGGCTGTCCTACAATGAGCAGTTCTTC. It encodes CASSLTGTGGLSYNEQFF.

The CDR3 sequence is CASKLWEIRAGEQFF. In nucleotides, the CDR3 is TGTGCCAGCAAATTATGGGAGATTCGGGCTGGTGAGCAGTTCTTC. The genes are TRBV6-5 and TRBJ2-1; possible D gene TRBD2, 5 bases. There are 15 residues in the CDR3. V gave up 7 bases and J gave up 9 bases, with 22 bases separating them. Looked up from germline, CDR1 is MNHEY and CDR2 is SVGAGI.

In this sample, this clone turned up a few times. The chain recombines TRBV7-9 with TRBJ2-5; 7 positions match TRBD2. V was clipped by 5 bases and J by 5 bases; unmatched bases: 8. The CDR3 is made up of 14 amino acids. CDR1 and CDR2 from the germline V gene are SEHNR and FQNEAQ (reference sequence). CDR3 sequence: CASSVRGGMETQYF. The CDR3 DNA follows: TGTGCCAGCAGCGTGAGGGGAGGGATGGAGACCCAGTACTTC.

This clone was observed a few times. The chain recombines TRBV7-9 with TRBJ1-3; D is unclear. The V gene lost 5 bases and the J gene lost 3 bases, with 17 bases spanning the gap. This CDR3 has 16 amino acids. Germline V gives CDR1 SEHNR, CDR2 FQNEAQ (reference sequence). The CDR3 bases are TGTGCCAGCAGCCCGAGTTACGGAGGCAGTGGAAACACCATATATTTT. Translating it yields CASSPSYGGSGNTIYF.